The clone carrying this TCR beta chain was seen a handful of times. The antigen remains unidentified. This sample is part of a study of OX40 agonist ivuxolimab in advanced cancers. Overall study: It was ivuxolimab, an agonistic anti-OX40 (CD134) antibody, that patients were treated with. General study results and limits: Averaged across samples, CD8+ T cells carried more expanded clones than CD4+ did.

The ends were cut back, 7 bases at V and 8 bases at J, with 20 bases in the middle. The CDR3 length is 15 residues. Germline-derived CDR1 and CDR2 are MNHEY and SMNVEV (reference sequence). Profiling relied on immunoSEQ multiplex PCR, and the TCRdb table lists in-frame clones only, not all of them. Altogether roughly 92,000 clones are present, around 80% being singletons, with the ten largest covering approximately 5%. The investigators sampled blood at baseline, at cycle 4 day 1, and at cycle 7 day 1. The input for sequencing was CD4+ or CD8+ T cells sorted from blood, taken in a trial of the OX40 agonist ivuxolimab. This receptor was identified in an adult with an advanced solid tumor such as melanoma, head and neck, liver or kidney cancer. The V and J genes are TRBV27 and TRBJ1-4, with D perhaps matching TRBD1 (6 bases). The CDR3 region has the DNA TGTGCCAGCAAAAACACCCAGGGGTATTGGGAAAAACTGTTTTTT. Translated, it gives CASKNTQGYWEKLFF.